This TCR beta chain was sequenced in a study of PD-L1 blockade in urothelial cancer. Across the whole study: At 3 weeks after treatment start (second dose) and again at 6 weeks, blood was analyzed.

Time point specified: pretreatment peripheral blood. Profiling relied on immunoSEQ multiplex PCR, and the TCRdb table lists in-frame clones only, not all of them. This table holds tens of thousands of clones, roughly 80% found once. Germline assignment: CDR1 SEHNR and CDR2 FQNEAQ (reference sequence). There are 12 residues in the CDR3. Trimming cost V 1 base and J 9 bases, with 9 bases left between them. This TCR derives from a man aged 65 to 85 with urothelial cancer. The source material was PBMCs, sampled around atezolizumab (anti-PD-L1) treatment. V gene TRBV7-9 combines with J gene TRBJ2-5, with no clear D. CDR3 residues: CASSLGLTAQYF. The CDR3 DNA follows: TGTGCCAGCAGCTTAGGTCTTACGGCCCAGTACTTC. Based on the CDR3 plus reference TRBV7-9 and TRBJ2-5, the full variable domain is DTGVSQNPRHKITKRGQNVTFRCDPISEHNRLYWYRQTLGQGPEFLTYFQNEAQLEKSRLLSDRFSAERPKGSFSTLEIQRTEQGDSAMYLCASSLGLTAQYFGPGTRLLVL.